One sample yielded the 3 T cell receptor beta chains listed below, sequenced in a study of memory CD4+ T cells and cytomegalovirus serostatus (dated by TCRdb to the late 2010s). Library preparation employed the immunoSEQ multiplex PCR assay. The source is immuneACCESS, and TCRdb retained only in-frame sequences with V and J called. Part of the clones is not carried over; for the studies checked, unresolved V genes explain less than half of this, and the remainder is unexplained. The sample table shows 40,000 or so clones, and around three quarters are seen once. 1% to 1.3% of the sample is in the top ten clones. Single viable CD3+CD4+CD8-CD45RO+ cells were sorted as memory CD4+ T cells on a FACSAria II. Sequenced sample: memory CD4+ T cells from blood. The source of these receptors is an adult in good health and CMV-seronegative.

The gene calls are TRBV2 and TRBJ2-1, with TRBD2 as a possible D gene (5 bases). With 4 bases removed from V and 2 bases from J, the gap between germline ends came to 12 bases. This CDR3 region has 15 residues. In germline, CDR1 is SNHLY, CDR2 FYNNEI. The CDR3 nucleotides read TGTGCCAGCAGTGGGAGGACTTCCACCTACAATGAGCAGTTCTTC. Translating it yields CASSGRTSTYNEQFF.

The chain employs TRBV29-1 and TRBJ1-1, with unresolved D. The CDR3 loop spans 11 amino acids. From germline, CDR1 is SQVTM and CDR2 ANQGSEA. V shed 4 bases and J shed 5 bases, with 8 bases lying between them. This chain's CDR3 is CSVGRETEAFF. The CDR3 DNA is TGCAGCGTTGGTAGGGAAACTGAAGCTTTCTTT.

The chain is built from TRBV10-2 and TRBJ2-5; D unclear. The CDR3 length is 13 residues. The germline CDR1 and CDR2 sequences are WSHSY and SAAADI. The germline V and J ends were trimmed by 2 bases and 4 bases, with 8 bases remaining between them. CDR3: CASSENTGETQYF. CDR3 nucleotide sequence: TGCGCCAGCAGTGAGAACACGGGAGAGACCCAGTACTTC.